The 32 T cell receptor beta chains given below trace back to one sample, sequenced in a study of blood T cell repertoires in COVID-19. The data were produced by immunoSEQ multiplex PCR, yet TCRdb's version contains in-frame clones alone and is incomplete. The sample has approximately 75,000 clones, over 75% seen once. Input material: peripheral blood. The receptors come from a man in his fifties or sixties with acute or convalescent COVID-19.

This clone was recorded only once. V is TRBV18 and J is TRBJ2-7, with TRBD1 as a possible D gene (6 bases). The germline V and J ends were trimmed by 10 bases and 7 bases, with 20 bases remaining between them. Germline V gene data show CDR1 as KGHSH and CDR2 as LQKENI. The CDR3 has 13 amino acids. CDR3 loop: CATRAGVPGEQYF. The DNA for the CDR3 is TGTGCCACCAGGGCAGGGGTTCCGGGGGAGCAGTACTTC.

The V gene is TRBV3-1 (or the pseudogene TRBV3-2), the J gene TRBJ2-7, with TRBD2 matching over 7 bases. The CDR3 has 13 residues. After removal of 5 bases from V and 5 bases from J, the junction contained 6 bases not matched to a gene. The germline V gene has CDR1 LGHDT and CDR2 YNNKEL (reference sequence). The chain's CDR3 is CASSGRAGDEQYF. The CDR3 DNA reads TGTGCCAGCAGCGGGAGGGCGGGCGACGAGCAGTACTTC.

The chain carries TRBV5-6 and TRBJ2-1; 8 positions agree with TRBD1. Germline V gives CDR1 SGHDT, CDR2 YYEEEE. With V trimmed by 3 bases and J by 4 bases, 9 bases remained unmatched. The CDR3 sequence is 16 residues long. The CDR3 protein is CASSSWTGPRYNEQFF. In DNA, the CDR3 is TGTGCCAGCAGCTCCTGGACAGGGCCAAGGTACAATGAGCAGTTCTTC.

The chain joins TRBV18 to TRBJ2-2; D perhaps matches TRBD1 (6 bases). The CDR3 runs 14 residues. With 3 bases removed from V and 1 base from J, the gap between germline ends came to 6 bases. Germline CDR1 KGHSH, CDR2 LQKENI. The CDR3 sequence: CASSPGQNTGELFF. Written as DNA, the CDR3 is TGTGCCAGCTCACCGGGACAGAACACCGGGGAGCTGTTTTTT.

The V gene is TRBV6-5, the J gene TRBJ2-7; 10 nucleotides align to TRBD1. Germline V gene sequence: CDR1 MNHEY, CDR2 SVGAGI. V lost 6 bases and J lost 6; bases outside the gene matches: 5. There are 13 residues in the CDR3. The CDR3 nucleotides read TGTGCCAGCAGGGCCGGGACAGGGGTCGAGCAGTACTTC. Translated: CASRAGTGVEQYF.

This sequence joins TRBV3-1 (or the pseudogene TRBV3-2) and TRBJ1-1; TRBD1 matches 7 bases. CDR1 is LGHDT and CDR2 is YNNKEL in the germline V gene (reference sequence). With V trimmed by 4 bases and J by 0 bases, 8 bases remained unmatched. This CDR3 is 16 amino acids long. CDR3 sequence reads: CASSPPGQWMNTEAFF. DNA of the CDR3: TGTGCCAGCAGCCCACCGGGACAGTGGATGAACACTGAAGCTTTCTTT.

In DNA form, the CDR3 reads TGCGCCAGCAGCCAAGATGCAAGGAGCCATCAGCCCCAGCATTTT. Its translation is CASSQDARSHQPQHF. The chain links TRBV4-1 to TRBJ1-5; D not certain. V lost 0 bases to trimming and J lost 5 bases, with 11 bases between them. Germline loops: CDR1 MGHRA, CDR2 YSYEKL. The CDR3 totals 15 residues.

The V gene is TRBV29-1, the J gene TRBJ1-1; unclear D gene. The germline V gene encodes CDR1 SQVTM and CDR2 ANQGSEA. V was pared by 3 bases and J by 2 bases, with 7 bases between. The CDR3 runs 12 residues. The CDR3 protein is CSVEESNTEAFF. The CDR3 DNA is TGCAGCGTTGAGGAGAGCAACACTGAAGCTTTCTTT.

The chain couples TRBV12-3 or TRBV12-4 to TRBJ2-7; D remains unclear. The ends were cut back, 4 bases at V and 1 base at J, with 8 bases in the middle. The CDR3 covers 13 residues. The CDR3 nucleotides are TGTGCCAGCAGTTCCCCGTTATCCTACGAGCAGTACTTC. Protein product: CASSSPLSYEQYF.

The genes are TRBV7-6 and TRBJ2-7; 8 positions match TRBD1. The CDR3 length is 15 residues. CDR1 is SGHVS, CDR2 FNYEAQ, per germline. The V segment lost 0 bases and the J segment 2 bases; nucleotides outside the gene matches: 3. The CDR3 DNA follows: TGTGCCAGCAGCTTAGCGCGGGGACAGGCCTACGAGCAGTACTTC. It is translated as CASSLARGQAYEQYF.

The chain has TRBV6-6 and TRBJ2-5; tentatively, D is TRBD2 (5 bases). CDR3 length: 15 amino acids. Germline V lookup: CDR1 MNHNY, CDR2 SVGAGI (reference sequence). V was clipped by 4 bases and J by 4 bases, with 16 bases between them. This chain's CDR3 is CASSSPLNGRETQYF. The CDR3 region has the DNA TGTGCCAGCAGTTCCCCCCTTAATGGGAGAGAGACCCAGTACTTC.

This chain connects TRBV5-1 to TRBJ2-7, with 8 bases matching TRBD1. The germline gives CDR1 SGHRS, CDR2 YFSETQ. The ends lost 0 bases at V and 3 bases at J; junction bases unmatched: 2. The CDR3 has 14 amino acids. CDR3 loop: CASSLGQGSYEQYF. CDR3 bases: TGCGCCAGCAGCTTGGGACAGGGGAGCTACGAGCAGTACTTC.

The chain employs TRBV28 and TRBJ2-1; 8 bases map to TRBD1. Germline CDR1 MDHEN, CDR2 SYDVKM. The CDR3 is made up of 16 amino acids. V shed 5 bases and J 4 bases; nucleotides not matched to a gene: 10. CDR3 DNA sequence: TGTGCCAGCAGTCCCCCCCACAGGGGGATGTACAATGAGCAGTTCTTC. This sequence encodes CASSPPHRGMYNEQFF.

The rearrangement joins TRBV21-1 to TRBJ1-1. TRBV21-1 represents a pseudogene. This CDR3 spans 17 amino acids. The CDR3 nucleotides are TGTGCCAGCAGCAAGACCCCGGCGGAACGAAGGAACACTGAAGCTTTCTTT. It encodes CASSKTPAERRNTEAFF.

This clone came up once. The chain couples TRBV4-2 to TRBJ2-3; no clear D gene. V was pared by 1 base and J by 3 bases, with 2 bases between. The V gene's germline CDR1 is LGHNA and CDR2 YNFKEQ. The CDR3 spans 12 residues. CDR3 nucleotide sequence: TGTGCCAGCAGCCAAGTAACAGATACGCAGTATTTT. This sequence encodes CASSQVTDTQYF.

The chain recombines TRBV27 with TRBJ2-7; 8 positions agree with TRBD2. Per the germline V gene, CDR1 is MNHEY and CDR2 is SMNVEV (reference sequence). Trimming removed 6 bases from V and 2 bases from J; junction bases left unmatched: 9. The CDR3 extends over 15 amino acids. This chain's CDR3 is CASSYTSGSPYEQYF. CDR3 coding DNA: TGTGCCAGCAGCTACACTAGCGGAAGCCCCTACGAGCAGTACTTC.

Comment on this clone: The same CDR3 arises from other DNA sequences in this sample as well. The chain has TRBV18 and TRBJ2-5; no firm D call. Trimming stripped 6 bases from V and 2 bases from J, with 7 bases between. The CDR3 is 12 residues long. Germline assignment: CDR1 KGHSH and CDR2 LQKENI. For the CDR3, the DNA is TGTGCCAGCTCCCCTAGGCAAGAGACCCAGTACTTC. This sequence encodes CASSPRQETQYF.

Concerning this clone itself: The junction and the germline gene differ at one end; a read error may be behind it. This specimen includes other DNA sequences encoding the same CDR3. The V call is TRBV29-1, the J call TRBJ1-2; 7 nucleotides align to TRBD1. The CDR3 has 13 amino acids. Germline values: CDR1 SQVTM, CDR2 ANQGSEA. The chain's CDR3 is CSVYLGGTDGYTF. The CDR3 bases are TGCAGCGTTTACCTAGGAGGGACAGATGGCTACACTTTC. Combining the CDR3 with reference TRBV29-1 and TRBJ1-2 gives the whole variable domain SAVISQKPSRDICQRGTSLTIQCQVDSQVTMMFWYRQQPGQSLTLIATANQGSEATYESGFVIDKFPISRPNLTFSTLTVSNMSPEDSSIYLCSVYLGGTDGYTFGSGTRLTVV.

J is TRBJ2-1 and V is TRBV6-2 or TRBV6-3, with D possibly being TRBD1 (5 bases). This CDR3 contains 15 residues. The ends were cut back, 1 base at V and 6 bases at J, with 13 bases in the middle. Germline V CDR1 and CDR2: MNHEY, SVGEGT. In nucleotides, the CDR3 is TGTGCCAGCAGTTACTATCAGGGTGGTAGCAATGAGCAGTTCTTC. It is translated as CASSYYQGGSNEQFF.

The table lists this clone with many counts. This chain links TRBV3-1 (or the pseudogene TRBV3-2) with TRBJ1-2; D unresolved. Trimming removed 2 bases from V and 3 bases from J, with 13 bases in between. The CDR3 extends over 15 amino acids. Looked up from germline, CDR1 is LGHDT and CDR2 is YNNKEL (reference sequence). The CDR3 is CASSQLSRGDYGYTF. The CDR3 DNA follows: TGTGCCAGCAGCCAACTGAGTCGCGGGGACTATGGCTACACCTTC.

The chain has TRBV27 and TRBJ2-7; D may be TRBD1 (6 bases). Germline V gene sequence: CDR1 MNHEY, CDR2 SMNVEV (reference sequence). This CDR3 has 16 residues. With 4 bases removed from V and 5 bases from J, the gap between germline ends came to 21 bases. The CDR3 DNA follows: TGTGCCAGCAGTTCCAGAGGCCAGGGGAGCAGGAACGAGCAGTACTTC. This gives the protein CASSSRGQGSRNEQYF.

The V gene is TRBV19, the J gene TRBJ2-1; the match to TRBD2 covers 15 bases. The germline gives CDR1 LNHDA, CDR2 SQIVND (reference sequence). CDR3 length equals 15 residues. V was pared by 5 bases and J by 9 bases, with 5 bases of the junction left unmatched. CDR3 nucleotides: TGTGCCAGTAGTCTCGGACTAGCGGGGGGGCTTGAGCAGTTCTTC. Amino acid sequence: CASSLGLAGGLEQFF.

V and J are TRBV27 and TRBJ1-5, with D possibly TRBD1 on 6 matching bases. The CDR3 length is 14 residues. Germline V gives CDR1 MNHEY, CDR2 SMNVEV (reference sequence). The ends were cut back, 5 bases at V and 3 bases at J, with 11 bases in the middle. CDR3 in amino acids: CASSTTGVNQPQHF. The CDR3 coding sequence is TGTGCCAGCAGTACGACAGGCGTCAATCAGCCCCAGCATTTT.

The chain has TRBV9 and TRBJ2-2; D is uncertain. Germline CDR1 and CDR2: SGDLS and YYNGEE. This CDR3 spans 12 amino acids. Deletions cut 8 bases from V and 1 base from J, with 6 bases between. The CDR3 is CASNLNTGELFF. CDR3 in DNA: TGTGCCAGTAACTTGAACACCGGGGAGCTGTTTTTT.

V gene TRBV5-1 combines with J gene TRBJ1-2, with TRBD1 matching over 8 bases. J gave up 7 bases and V 4 bases, and 12 bases lay outside the gene matches. CDR1 is SGHRS and CDR2 is YFSETQ in the germline V gene. The CDR3 totals 15 residues. The CDR3 loop reads CASSLLTGGNAGYTF. The CDR3 region has the DNA TGCGCCAGCAGCCTTCTTACAGGGGGGAATGCTGGCTACACCTTC.

This sequence joins TRBV27 and TRBJ2-2; perhaps TRBD2 as D (7 bases). Germline lookup yields CDR1 MNHEY and CDR2 SMNVEV (reference sequence). Trimming removed 3 bases from V and 5 bases from J, with 13 bases in between. The CDR3 loop spans 15 amino acids. CDR3: CASSFFGGATGELFF. The DNA for the CDR3 is TGTGCCAGCAGTTTCTTTGGGGGGGCTACCGGGGAGCTGTTTTTT.

V gene TRBV7-6 combines with J gene TRBJ2-2, with D tentatively TRBD1 (6 bases). The CDR3 consists of 15 residues. CDR1 SGHVS and CDR2 FNYEAQ come from the germline V gene. The germline V and J ends were trimmed by 1 base and 1 base, with 7 bases remaining between them. The chain's CDR3 is CASSLVQGNTGELFF. CDR3 nucleotide sequence: TGTGCCAGCAGCTTAGTACAGGGGAACACCGGGGAGCTGTTTTTT.

The chain combines TRBV5-1 with TRBJ1-2; no reliable D call. CDR1 and CDR2 (germline): SGHRS, YFSETQ. Deletions cut 2 bases from V and 8 bases from J, with 13 bases between. The CDR3 is made up of 13 amino acids. Here the CDR3 DNA reads TGCGCCAGCAGCTTCGACCTAGCTACGGGCTACACCTTC. This sequence encodes CASSFDLATGYTF.

J is TRBJ2-1 and V is TRBV7-2; TRBD2 is a possible D gene (7 bases). Germline V gene lookup returns CDR1 SGHTA and CDR2 FQGNSA. V lost 1 base to trimming and J lost 4 bases, with 11 bases between them. The CDR3 consists of 15 residues. CDR3 sequence (DNA): TGTGCCAGCAGCTTAGACGGGGGGCCTTACAATGAGCAGTTCTTC. Its protein product is CASSLDGGPYNEQFF.

This clone was seen a few times. The chain recombines TRBV9 with TRBJ1-5; TRBD1 matches at 10 bases. The germline V gene has CDR1 SGDLS and CDR2 YYNGEE. There are 15 residues in the CDR3. V lost 0 bases and J lost 6; bases outside the gene matches: 3. CDR3 bases: TGTGCCAGCAGCGTAGGGGACAGGGGTTCTCAGCCCCAGCATTTT. Protein: CASSVGDRGSQPQHF.

The chain combines TRBV24-1 with TRBJ2-3; 7 nucleotides line up with TRBD1. CDR1 and CDR2 from the germline V gene are KGHDR and SFDVKD. The V gene end was trimmed by 5 bases and the J gene end by 0 bases; junction bases not matched to a gene: 1. The CDR3 extends over 14 amino acids. This CDR3 is CATSVRGSTDTQYF. CDR3 nucleotides: TGTGCCACCAGTGTCAGGGGGAGCACAGATACGCAGTATTTT.

This chain connects TRBV7-8 to TRBJ1-2; a weak D match, TRBD1 (5 bases). This CDR3 is 15 amino acids long. The V end lost 1 base, the J end lost 7 bases, and 16 bases lay between the germline ends. Per the germline V gene, CDR1 is SGHVS and CDR2 is FQNEAQ. This CDR3 is CASSLEVLGPAGYTF. CDR3 sequence (DNA): TGTGCCAGCAGCTTAGAGGTTCTGGGGCCGGCTGGCTACACCTTC.